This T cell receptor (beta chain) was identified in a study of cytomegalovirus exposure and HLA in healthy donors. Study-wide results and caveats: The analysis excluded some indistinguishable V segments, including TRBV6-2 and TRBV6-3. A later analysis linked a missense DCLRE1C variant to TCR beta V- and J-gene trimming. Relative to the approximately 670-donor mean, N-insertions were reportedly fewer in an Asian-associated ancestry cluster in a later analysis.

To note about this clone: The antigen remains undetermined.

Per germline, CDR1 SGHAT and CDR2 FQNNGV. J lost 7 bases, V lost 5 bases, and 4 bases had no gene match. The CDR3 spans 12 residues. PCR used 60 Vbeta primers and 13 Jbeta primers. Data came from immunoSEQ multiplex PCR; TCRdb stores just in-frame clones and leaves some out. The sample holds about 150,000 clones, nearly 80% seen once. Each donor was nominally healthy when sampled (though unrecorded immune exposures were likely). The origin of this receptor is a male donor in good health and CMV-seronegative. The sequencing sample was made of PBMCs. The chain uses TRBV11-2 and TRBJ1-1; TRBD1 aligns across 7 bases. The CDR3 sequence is CASSAGGVEAFF. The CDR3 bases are TGTGCCAGCAGCGCAGGGGGTGTTGAAGCTTTCTTT.